This TCR beta chain was obtained from a study of CD8 T cell repertoires and HIV-1 epitope variants. Whole-study context: Tested: three Gag epitope families, Nef HW9 and YT9.

Profiling relied on immunoSEQ multiplex PCR, and the TCRdb table lists in-frame clones only, not all of them. Of some 87,000 clones in the sample, 74% were seen once. The CDR3 length is 15 residues. Trimming took 2 bases from V and 1 from J, leaving 9 bases between them. The V gene's germline CDR1 is SGHVS and CDR2 FQNEAQ. The source is a male donor with HIV. Source material: uncultured baseline CD8+ T cells from peripheral blood mononuclear cells (PBMCs). V is TRBV7-8 and J is TRBJ1-5; no clear D. This chain's CDR3 is CASSLREMSNQPQHF. The CDR3 DNA follows: TGTGCCAGCAGCTTAAGGGAGATGAGCAATCAGCCCCAGCATTTT.